A selection of T cell receptor beta chains follows, all from one sample in a study of blood T cell repertoires in COVID-19. The protocol was immunoSEQ multiplex PCR, while the TCRdb copy is restricted to in-frame clones and leaves out a portion. The sample holds about 440,000 clones, about 92% seen once. Input material: PBMCs or T cells enriched from blood (not recorded which). These receptors originate from a man between 18 and 29 years old who had recovered from COVID-19. CDR3s include the opening cysteine and the closing phenylalanine or tryptophan. A row's size may be missing; if present it is once, few, many or a size class.

V gene	clone size	J gene	CDR3 protein
TRBV4-1	few	TRBJ1-2	CASSSPPGVFGYTF
TRBV6-5	NA	TRBJ1-1	CASRYGLLMNTEAFF
TRBV6-5	NA	TRBJ1-3	CASRTGIINTIYF
TRBV18	NA	TRBJ2-7	CASSPRDRYYEQYF
TRBV7-9	NA	TRBJ1-1	CASSSQWTAGNTEAFF
TRBV19	NA	TRBJ1-2	CASSIFEGAGYGYTF
TRBV18	NA	TRBJ1-3	CASSPGPLGNAGNTIYF
TRBV4-2	NA	TRBJ2-3	CASSQGGTGFSTDTQYF
TRBV7-6	NA	TRBJ2-7	CASSLGTVPLYEQYF
TRBV3-1/TRBV3-2	NA	TRBJ1-4	CASSQVAGYEKLFF
TRBV24-1	NA	TRBJ2-1	CATGDRGPYNEQFF
TRBV27	NA	TRBJ2-3	CASKSTAELPDTQYF
TRBV10-3	NA	TRBJ1-4	CAIRAGTGGLTEKLFF
TRBV15	few	TRBJ2-7	CATSRGGVSYEQYF
TRBV5-4	NA	TRBJ2-2	CASSPRQGSNTGELFF
TRBV6-1	NA	TRBJ1-1	CASSERRGTEAFF
TRBV5-1	NA	TRBJ1-1	CASSEMPGVAEAFF
TRBV5-1	NA	TRBJ2-1	CASSLAAGTTEQFF
TRBV6-5	NA	TRBJ1-2	CASSYSIPGGKSYTF
TRBV7-8	NA	TRBJ1-1	CASSLEGRGEAFF
TRBV28	NA	TRBJ2-7	CASSLLAGEAYEQYF
TRBV12-5	NA	TRBJ1-3	CASGAGGRNTIYF
TRBV6-2/TRBV6-3	NA	TRBJ2-7	CASSRRDRGREQYF
TRBV11-2	NA	TRBJ1-3	CASSSLNGVTGNTIYF
TRBV28	NA	TRBJ2-2	CASRSDRVDTGELFF
TRBV27	NA	TRBJ1-1	CASRKTTGIGNTEAFF
TRBV10-3	NA	TRBJ1-1	CAISESLRGMNTEAFF
TRBV3-1/TRBV3-2	NA	TRBJ2-4	CASSQWTSSLAKNIQYF
TRBV19	once	TRBJ2-1	CASSIAAGRVSEQFF
TRBV3-1/TRBV3-2	NA	TRBJ1-2	CASSQEGASGSF
TRBV24-1	NA	TRBJ2-2	CATSDFEFGPGELFF
TRBV15	NA	TRBJ1-5	CATSRQDPSNQPQHF
TRBV9	NA	TRBJ2-7	CASSPADRGGLYEQYF
TRBV19	NA	TRBJ2-1	CASSPYTSGHNEQFF
TRBV29-1	NA	TRBJ2-5	CSPSDDNEETQYF
TRBV28	NA	TRBJ1-2	CASKLRLVTRGYTF
TRBV6-5	once	TRBJ1-1	CASSTRRQGVKAFF
TRBV28	NA	TRBJ2-7	CASTSQAGGRYEQYF
TRBV27	NA	TRBJ1-1	CASSLSGRARPEAFF